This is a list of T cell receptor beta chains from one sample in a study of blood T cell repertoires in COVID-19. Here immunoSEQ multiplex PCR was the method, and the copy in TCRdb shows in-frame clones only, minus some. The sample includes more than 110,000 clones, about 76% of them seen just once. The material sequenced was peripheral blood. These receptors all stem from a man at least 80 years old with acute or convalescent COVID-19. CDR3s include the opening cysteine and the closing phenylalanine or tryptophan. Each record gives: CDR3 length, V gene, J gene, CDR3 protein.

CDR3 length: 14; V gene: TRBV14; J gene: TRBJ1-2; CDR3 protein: CASSQGQGGSGYTF
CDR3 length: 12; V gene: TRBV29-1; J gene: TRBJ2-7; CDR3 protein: CSVGQASYEQYF
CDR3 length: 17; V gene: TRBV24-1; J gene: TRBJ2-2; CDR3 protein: CATSDPGQGFFPGELFF
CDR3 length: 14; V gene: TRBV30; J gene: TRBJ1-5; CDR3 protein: CAWSVSRVNQPQHF
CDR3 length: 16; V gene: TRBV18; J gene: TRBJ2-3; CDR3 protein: CASSQRTGRTTDTQYF
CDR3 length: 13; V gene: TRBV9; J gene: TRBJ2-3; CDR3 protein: CASSPTSRNTQYF
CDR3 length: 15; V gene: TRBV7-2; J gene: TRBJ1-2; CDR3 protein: CASSLVQAANYGYTF
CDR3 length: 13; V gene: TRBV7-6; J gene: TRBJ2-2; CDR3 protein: CASKGLFSGELFF
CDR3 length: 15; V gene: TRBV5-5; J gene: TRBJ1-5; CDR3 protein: CASSLVGGSNQPQHF
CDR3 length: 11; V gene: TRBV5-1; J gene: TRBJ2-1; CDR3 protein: CASSQGEEGFF
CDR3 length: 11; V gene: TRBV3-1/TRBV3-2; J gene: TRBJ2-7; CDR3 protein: CASSLYGEQYF
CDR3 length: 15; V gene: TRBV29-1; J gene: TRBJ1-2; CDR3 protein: CSVDSRGTGPYGYTF
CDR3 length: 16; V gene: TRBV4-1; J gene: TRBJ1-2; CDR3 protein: CASSQGPEGQNYGYTF
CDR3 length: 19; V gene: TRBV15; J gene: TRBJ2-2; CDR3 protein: CATSAPGLADLLDTGELFF
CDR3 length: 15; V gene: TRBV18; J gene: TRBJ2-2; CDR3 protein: CASSKRQGDTGELFF
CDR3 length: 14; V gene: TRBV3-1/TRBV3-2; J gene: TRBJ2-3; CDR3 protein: CASSLGLSTDTQYF
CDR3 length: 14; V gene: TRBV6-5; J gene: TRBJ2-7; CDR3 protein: CASSTADSAYEQYF
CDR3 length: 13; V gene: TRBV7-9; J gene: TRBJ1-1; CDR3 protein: CASSVGQGSGAFF
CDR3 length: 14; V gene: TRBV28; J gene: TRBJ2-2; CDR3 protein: CASSQQANTGELFF
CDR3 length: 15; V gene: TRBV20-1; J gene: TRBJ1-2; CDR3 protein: CSASKTGAGNYGYTF
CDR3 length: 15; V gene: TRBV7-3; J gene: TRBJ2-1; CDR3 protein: CASSGGQGTYNEQFF
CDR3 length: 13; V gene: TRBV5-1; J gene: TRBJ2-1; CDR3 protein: CASSLAQFPEQFF
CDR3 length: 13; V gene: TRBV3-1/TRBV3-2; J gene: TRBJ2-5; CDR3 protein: CASSQSRAETQYF
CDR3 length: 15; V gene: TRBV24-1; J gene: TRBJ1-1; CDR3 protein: CATSDPLRGNTEAFF
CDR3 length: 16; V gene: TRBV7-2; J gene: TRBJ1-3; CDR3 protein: CASSLATAWTGNTIYF
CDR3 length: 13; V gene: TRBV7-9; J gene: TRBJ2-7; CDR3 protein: CASSLSTPYEQYF
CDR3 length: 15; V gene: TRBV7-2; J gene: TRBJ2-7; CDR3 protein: CASSLQGGGSYEQYF
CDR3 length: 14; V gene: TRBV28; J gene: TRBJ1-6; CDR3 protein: CASSPTVESSPLHF
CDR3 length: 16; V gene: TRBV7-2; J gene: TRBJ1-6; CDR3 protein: CASRLLGTGGYSPLHF
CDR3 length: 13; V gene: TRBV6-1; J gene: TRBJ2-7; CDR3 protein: CASSEIADYEQYF
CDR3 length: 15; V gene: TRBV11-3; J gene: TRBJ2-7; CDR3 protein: CASSLHGQGSNEQYF
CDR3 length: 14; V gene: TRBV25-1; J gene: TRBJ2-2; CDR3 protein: CASSEEDYTGELFF
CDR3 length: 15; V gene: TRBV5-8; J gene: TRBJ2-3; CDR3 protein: CASSVGGRVTDTQYF
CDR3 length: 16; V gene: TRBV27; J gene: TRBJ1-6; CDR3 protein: CASSPKWTGSRSPLHF
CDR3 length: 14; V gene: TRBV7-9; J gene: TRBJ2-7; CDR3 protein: CASSLSRDRYEQYF
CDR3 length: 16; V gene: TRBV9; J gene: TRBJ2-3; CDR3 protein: CASSVGGMTGTDTQYF